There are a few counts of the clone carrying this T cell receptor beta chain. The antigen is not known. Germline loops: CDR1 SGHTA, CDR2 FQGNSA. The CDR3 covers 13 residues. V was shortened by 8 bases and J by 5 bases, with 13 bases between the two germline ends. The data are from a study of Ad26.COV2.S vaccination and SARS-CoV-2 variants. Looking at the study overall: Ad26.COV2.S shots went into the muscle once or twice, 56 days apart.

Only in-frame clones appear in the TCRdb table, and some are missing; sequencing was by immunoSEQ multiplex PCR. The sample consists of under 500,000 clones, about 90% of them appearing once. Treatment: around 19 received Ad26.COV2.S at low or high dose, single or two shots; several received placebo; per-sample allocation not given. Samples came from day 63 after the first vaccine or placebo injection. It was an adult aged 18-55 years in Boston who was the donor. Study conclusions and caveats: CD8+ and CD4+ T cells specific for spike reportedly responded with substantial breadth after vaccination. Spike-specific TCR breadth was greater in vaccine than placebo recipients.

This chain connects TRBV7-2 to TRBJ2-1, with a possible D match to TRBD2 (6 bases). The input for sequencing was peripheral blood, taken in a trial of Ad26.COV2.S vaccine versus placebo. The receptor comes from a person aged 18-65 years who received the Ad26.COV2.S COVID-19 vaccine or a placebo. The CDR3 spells CASGLRGNNEQFF. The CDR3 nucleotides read TGTGCCAGCGGCCTACGGGGGAACAATGAGCAGTTCTTC.